These 10 T cell receptor beta chains originate from one sample sequenced in a study of graft-versus-host responses after intestinal transplantation. Their antigens remain unidentified. Sequencing was performed with immunoSEQ multiplex PCR; in TCRdb, only in-frame clones are kept and a portion is missing. The top ten hold approximately 0.096% of the sample, which has some 83,000 clones, about nine tenths seen once. Sample: unstimulated CD4+ T cells sorted from spleen or lymph node cells, taken before intestinal transplant. The receptors derive from a human donor who received an intestinal transplant.

The rearrangement joins TRBV7-2 to TRBJ1-1; possible D gene TRBD1, 6 bases. The length of the CDR3 is 13 residues. Trimming stripped 2 bases from V and 3 bases from J, with 7 bases between. Germline values: CDR1 SGHTA, CDR2 FQGNSA. The CDR3 coding sequence is TGTGCCAGCAGCTTACACAGGGACACTGAAGCTTTCTTT. Translated, it gives CASSLHRDTEAFF.

The chain combines TRBV5-1 with TRBJ2-7, with TRBD1 as a possible D gene (6 bases). Trimming stripped 2 bases from V and 3 bases from J, with 12 bases between. The CDR3 runs 14 residues. CDR1 is SGHRS, CDR2 YFSETQ, per germline. The CDR3 here is CASSLQGSLYEQYF. The DNA for the CDR3 is TGCGCCAGCAGCTTACAGGGAAGCCTCTACGAGCAGTACTTC.

This chain uses TRBV19 with TRBJ1-1, with 7 bases aligning to TRBD1. In germline, CDR1 is LNHDA, CDR2 SQIVND (reference sequence). This CDR3 comprises 13 residues. The J segment lost 2 bases and the V segment lost 6 bases, leaving 3 bases of the junction unmatched. In DNA, the CDR3 is TGTGCCAGTAGCCAGGGGGGTAACACTGAAGCTTTCTTT. Protein sequence: CASSQGGNTEAFF.

V usage is TRBV9 and J usage is TRBJ2-1; 7 nucleotides line up with TRBD2. J gave up 7 bases and V 1 base, and 8 bases lay outside the gene matches. CDR3 length: 15 residues. From germline, CDR1 is SGDLS and CDR2 YYNGEE. The DNA for the CDR3 is TGTGCCAGCAGCGTACGAAGCGGGGATATGAATGAGCAGTTCTTC. Its translation is CASSVRSGDMNEQFF.

The rearrangement uses TRBV4-3 and TRBJ2-1; D possibly corresponds to TRBD2 (5 bases). Between the trimmed V and J ends, which lost 9 bases and 10 bases, there was a span of 25 bases. In germline, CDR1 is LGHNA, CDR2 YSLEER. The CDR3 spans 15 residues. This CDR3 is CASTDYLVVIFEQFF. Written as DNA, the CDR3 is TGCGCCAGTACCGACTATTTGGTGGTGATATTCGAGCAGTTCTTC.

This chain joins TRBV6-5 and TRBJ1-6; no definite D call. Per the germline V gene, CDR1 is MNHEY and CDR2 is SVGAGI. CDR3 length equals 14 residues. The V gene lost 6 bases and the J gene lost 8 bases, with 14 bases spanning the gap. DNA for the CDR3: TGTGCCAGCAGACAACACACAGTATATTCACCCCTCCACTTT. Protein sequence: CASRQHTVYSPLHF.

The chain couples TRBV29-1 to TRBJ2-3; 11 bases agree with TRBD2. After removal of 7 bases from V and 5 bases from J, the junction contained 11 bases not matched to a gene. This CDR3 has 15 residues. The V gene's germline CDR1 is SQVTM and CDR2 ANQGSEA. This chain's CDR3 is CSGRRLAGIQDTQYF. CDR3 in DNA: TGCAGCGGCCGACGACTAGCGGGAATTCAAGATACGCAGTATTTT.

V gene TRBV7-8 combines with J gene TRBJ2-5; TRBD2 aligns across 12 bases. This CDR3 has 15 residues. CDR1 is SGHVS, CDR2 FQNEAQ, per germline. V lost 5 bases to trimming and J lost 5 bases; unmatched junction nucleotides: 6. CDR3 sequence reads: CASSQRTSGEETQYF. Here the CDR3 DNA reads TGTGCCAGCAGCCAGAGGACTAGCGGGGAGGAGACCCAGTACTTC.

The chain employs TRBV7-2 and TRBJ2-1, with a weak D call TRBD2 (6 bases). The CDR3 consists of 18 residues. Trimming removed 5 bases at V and 5 bases at J, with 25 bases between. Per the germline V gene, CDR1 is SGHTA and CDR2 is FQGNSA. CDR3 residues: CASSVDRDSVSRHNEQFF. CDR3 nucleotide sequence: TGTGCCAGCAGCGTAGATCGGGACTCCGTAAGCCGACACAATGAGCAGTTCTTC. Variable domain in full (rest from reference TRBV7-2 and TRBJ2-1): GAGVSQSPSNKVTEKGKDVELRCDPISGHTALYWYRQSLGQGLEFLIYFQGNSAPDKSGLPSDRFSAERTGGSVSTLTIQRTQQEDSAVYLCASSVDRDSVSRHNEQFFGPGTRLTVL.

This clone was seen once. The chain employs TRBV6-1 and TRBJ2-5; D gene unclear. The CDR3 length is 12 residues. Trimming pared 3 bases from V and 4 bases from J, leaving 6 bases between. Germline assignment: CDR1 MNHNS and CDR2 SASEGT. The CDR3 nucleotides read TGTGCCAGCAGTGACACAAGAGAGACCCAGTACTTC. Encoded protein: CASSDTRETQYF.